This passage covers 21 T cell receptor beta chains from one sample sequenced in a study of T cell repertoires in cytomegalovirus infection. Using its own MiXCR run on the reads, TCRdb lists one record per CDR3 protein. The sample has hundreds of thousands of distinct CDR3 sequences; 15% to 20% are singletons. What was sequenced was PBMCs. Receptors originate from a human donor in good health (CMV status not recorded). Some clones in this sample may be carry-over from other donors' samples.

There are many counts of this clonotype. The gene calls are TRBV12-5 and TRBJ2-3; D remains unclear. The CDR3 loop spans 12 amino acids. Germline V gene lookup returns CDR1 LGHNT and CDR2 FRNRAP. The V end lost 3 bases, the J end lost 9 bases, and 10 bases lay between the germline ends. For the CDR3, the DNA is TGTGCTAGTGGTTTAGACGTGGAGACGCAGTATTTT. It codes for CASGLDVETQYF.

The chain carries TRBV19 and TRBJ1-5, with 7 bases that match TRBD1. V shed 6 bases, J shed 7 bases, and the junction held 9 bases outside the gene matches. Per the germline V gene, CDR1 is LNHDA and CDR2 is SQIVND (reference sequence). The CDR3 has 14 amino acids. The CDR3 bases are TGTGCCAGTAGGCAGGGGGGTGGTGGCCAGCCCCAGCATTTT. Protein sequence: CASRQGGGGQPQHF.

The chain uses TRBV6-6 and TRBJ2-7; D is uncertain. With 6 bases removed from V and 7 bases from J, the gap between germline ends came to 13 bases. Germline V gene sequence: CDR1 MNHNY, CDR2 SVGAGI (reference sequence). This CDR3 has 12 amino acids. CDR3 DNA sequence: TGTGCCAGCAGCCCCCAGTTTGGTGAGCAGTACTTC. Protein product: CASSPQFGEQYF.

This clonotype has more than one count but fewer than ten. The rearrangement links TRBV4-3 to TRBJ1-3; a possible D gene is TRBD1 (5 bases). The V gene lost 4 bases and the J gene lost 0 bases, with 10 bases spanning the gap. The length of the CDR3 is 15 residues. Germline V gene data show CDR1 as LGHNA and CDR2 as YSLEER. CDR3 sequence: CASSPGRYSGNTIYF. As DNA, the CDR3 is TGCGCCAGCAGCCCGGGACGGTACTCTGGAAACACCATATATTTT.

This chain connects TRBV23-1 to TRBJ2-5; D gene ambiguous. TRBV23-1 is reported as an ORF; its role is uncertain. CDR3 size: 14 residues. Trimming shortened V by 3 bases and J by 5 bases, and 13 bases separated the two germline ends. The CDR3: CASSHGTPGETQYF. The CDR3, as DNA: TGCGCCAGCAGTCATGGCACTCCCGGGGAGACCCAGTACTTC.

This clonotype was observed at least ten times. This chain links TRBV7-2 with TRBJ2-3; TRBD2 aligns across 7 bases. The CDR3 has 17 residues. With V trimmed by 5 bases and J by 1 base, 12 bases remained unmatched. CDR1 is SGHTA, CDR2 FQGNSA, per germline. The CDR3 DNA follows: TGTGCCAGCAGCCCCGACCCCACCAGCGGGGGCACAGATACGCAGTATTTT. Translating gives CASSPDPTSGGTDTQYF. The full variable domain, rest sourced from reference TRBV7-2 and TRBJ2-3, is GAGVSQSPSNKVTEKGKDVELRCDPISGHTALYWYRQSLGQGLEFLIYFQGNSAPDKSGLPSDRFSAERTGGSVSTLTIQRTQQEDSAVYLCASSPDPTSGGTDTQYFGPGTRLTVL.

The table lists this clonotype with many counts. The chain is built from TRBV4-2 and TRBJ1-4; D is perhaps TRBD1 (6 bases). Germline lookup yields CDR1 LGHNA and CDR2 YNFKEQ. The CDR3 has 13 residues. Trimming left V 0 bases short and J 13 bases short, with 12 bases between. CDR3 coding DNA: TGTGCCAGCAGCCAAGATCTGGGAGGGGGACTGTTTTTT. It codes for CASSQDLGGGLFF.

The chain joins TRBV10-3 to TRBJ1-4; D might be TRBD1 (6 bases). V dropped 8 bases and J dropped 0 bases, with 16 bases sitting between them. This CDR3 spans 16 amino acids. The germline CDR1 and CDR2 sequences are ENHRY and SYGVKD. The CDR3 sequence is CAISASTGATNEKLFF. DNA of the CDR3: TGTGCCATCTCCGCCTCGACAGGAGCAACTAATGAAAAACTGTTTTTT.

The sample holds many counts of this clonotype. This rearrangement joins TRBV7-2 to TRBJ1-1; D gene uncertain. V lost 3 bases, J lost 8 bases, and 13 bases lay in between. Germline CDR1 and CDR2: SGHTA and FQGNSA. This CDR3 region has 13 residues. The DNA of the CDR3 is TGTGCCAGCAGCTTTGATACAACAGTGGAAGCTTTCTTT. Translating gives CASSFDTTVEAFF.

This chain uses TRBV20-1 with TRBJ2-1; D not certain. CDR3 length equals 14 residues. Trimming shortened V by 1 base and J by 10 bases, and 17 bases separated the two germline ends. Germline values: CDR1 DFQATT, CDR2 SNEGSKA (reference sequence). CDR3 sequence: CSARGPPLAREQFF. Written as DNA, the CDR3 is TGCAGTGCTAGAGGGCCCCCCTTAGCACGAGAGCAGTTCTTC.

There are a few counts of this clonotype. V is TRBV10-3 and J is TRBJ2-3; possibly TRBD1 or TRBD2 for D (6 bases each). Per the germline V gene, CDR1 is ENHRY and CDR2 is SYGVKD. The CDR3 consists of 14 residues. Trimming took off 11 bases at V and 0 bases at J, with 15 bases between the two ends. CDR3 sequence: CASTRGQSTDTQYF. CDR3 nucleotides: TGTGCCTCGACCCGGGGGCAGAGCACAGATACGCAGTATTTT.

The chain employs TRBV18 and TRBJ1-2; perhaps TRBD1 as D (6 bases). The V gene lost 5 bases and the J gene lost 7 bases, with 29 bases spanning the gap. CDR3 length equals 18 residues. CDR1 and CDR2 (germline): KGHSH, LQKENI. The CDR3 coding sequence is TGTGCCAGCTCAAGTATGCGGGGGGCGTCGCGGGCCACCGTTGGCTACACCTTC. It specifies CASSSMRGASRATVGYTF.

At least ten counts were recorded for this clonotype. The chain has TRBV12-3 or TRBV12-4 and TRBJ1-1; D call uncertain. V was clipped by 4 bases and J by 2 bases, with 8 bases between them. There are 13 residues in the CDR3. CDR3 sequence (DNA): TGTGCCAGCAGTTATCGCAGTAACACTGAAGCTTTCTTT. As protein: CASSYRSNTEAFF.

The chain employs TRBV7-9 and TRBJ2-5; D unresolved. Looked up from germline, CDR1 is SEHNR and CDR2 is FQNEAQ (reference sequence). The CDR3 contains 15 residues. V was trimmed by 0 bases and J by 7 bases, leaving 15 bases between them. This CDR3 is CASSLAGSGPGTQYF. In nucleotides, the CDR3 is TGTGCCAGCAGCTTAGCGGGTTCTGGGCCAGGGACCCAGTACTTC. The whole variable domain, remainder taken from reference TRBV7-9 and TRBJ2-5, is DTGVSQNPRHKITKRGQNVTFRCDPISEHNRLYWYRQTLGQGPEFLTYFQNEAQLEKSRLLSDRFSAERPKGSFSTLEIQRTEQGDSAMYLCASSLAGSGPGTQYFGPGTRLLVL.

The genes are TRBV2 and TRBJ2-7; D is ambiguous. V was shortened by 6 bases and J by 3 bases, with 15 bases between the two germline ends. Germline V gene lookup returns CDR1 SNHLY and CDR2 FYNNEI. The CDR3 totals 14 residues. Here the CDR3 DNA reads TGTGCCAGCAGCGACCTCAGCGCGAACTACGAGCAGTACTTC. Translated: CASSDLSANYEQYF.

This clonotype was counted between two and nine times. V usage is TRBV2 and J usage is TRBJ1-2; 7 nucleotides agree with TRBD1. With 8 bases clipped from V and 0 bases from J, the junction kept 9 bases outside the gene matches. Germline assignment: CDR1 SNHLY and CDR2 FYNNEI. This CDR3 region has 15 residues. Here the CDR3 reads CASELDRISNYGYTF. Written as DNA, the CDR3 is TGTGCCAGCGAATTGGACAGGATCTCTAACTATGGCTACACCTTC.

Many counts were recorded for this clonotype. The rearrangement uses TRBV6-1 and TRBJ2-7, with unresolved D. The CDR3 has 13 residues. Trimming removed 5 bases from V and 2 bases from J, with 10 bases in between. Germline V gene lookup returns CDR1 MNHNS and CDR2 SASEGT. The CDR3 is CASSTDETYEQYV. DNA for the CDR3: TGTGCCAGCAGTACGGACGAGACCTACGAGCAGTACGTC.

The chain employs TRBV2 and TRBJ2-3; D is unclear. Between the trimmed V and J ends, which lost 7 bases and 4 bases, there was a span of 15 bases. CDR3 length: 14 amino acids. Germline lookup yields CDR1 SNHLY and CDR2 FYNNEI. CDR3 bases: TGTGCCAGCAACCCCATCGATGTGTCAGATACGCAGTATTTT. This codes for CASNPIDVSDTQYF.

This clonotype has ten or more counts. J is TRBJ1-2 and V is TRBV7-9, with D tentatively TRBD1 (5 bases). Germline values: CDR1 SEHNR, CDR2 FQNEAQ (reference sequence). The CDR3 is 14 residues long. Between the trimmed V and J ends, which lost 5 bases and 1 base, there was a span of 11 bases. The CDR3 DNA reads as TGTGCCAGCAGCGCCTATGACAGTAACTATGGCTACACCTTC. Translated: CASSAYDSNYGYTF.

This clonotype was seen repeatedly, ten times or more. The genes are TRBV7-2 and TRBJ2-7; weak D call: TRBD2 (5 bases). CDR3 length: 13 amino acids. Trimming cost V 1 base and J 7 bases, with 11 bases left between them. Germline V gene lookup returns CDR1 SGHTA and CDR2 FQGNSA. CDR3 in DNA: TGTGCCAGCAGCTTAGAAAGAATAGCGGAGCAGTACTTC. Encoded protein: CASSLERIAEQYF.

The chain carries TRBV5-6 and TRBJ2-3; 8 bases map to TRBD2. Germline CDR1 SGHDT, CDR2 YYEEEE. The CDR3 is made up of 15 amino acids. The ends lost 4 bases at V and 2 bases at J; junction bases unmatched: 6. The CDR3 region is CASSAGTRDTDTQYF. CDR3 bases: TGTGCCAGCAGCGCCGGGACTAGGGACACAGATACGCAGTATTTT.